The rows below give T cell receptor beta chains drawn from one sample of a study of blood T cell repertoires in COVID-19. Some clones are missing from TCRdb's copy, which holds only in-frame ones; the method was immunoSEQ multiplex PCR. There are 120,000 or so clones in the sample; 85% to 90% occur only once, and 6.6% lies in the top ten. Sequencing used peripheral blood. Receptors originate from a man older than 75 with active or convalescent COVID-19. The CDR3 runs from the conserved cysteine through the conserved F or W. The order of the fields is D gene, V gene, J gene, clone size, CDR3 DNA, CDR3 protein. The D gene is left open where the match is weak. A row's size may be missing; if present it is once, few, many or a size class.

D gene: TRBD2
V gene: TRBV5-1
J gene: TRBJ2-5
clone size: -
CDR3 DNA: TGCGCCAGCAGCTTGCGGCGGGGGGAGACCCAGTACTTC
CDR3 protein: CASSLRRGETQYF

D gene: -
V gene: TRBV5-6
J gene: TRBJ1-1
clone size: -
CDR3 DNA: TGTGCCAGCAGCCTACAGTGGAACACTGAAGCTTTCTTT
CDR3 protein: CASSLQWNTEAFF

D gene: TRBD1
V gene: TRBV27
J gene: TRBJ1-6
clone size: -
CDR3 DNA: TGTGCCAGCAGTACGAGGGACAGGGGAAGCTCACCCCTCCACTTT
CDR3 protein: CASSTRDRGSSPLHF

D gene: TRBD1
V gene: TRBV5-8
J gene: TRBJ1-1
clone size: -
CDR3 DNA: TGTGCCAGTACCGACAGGGACACTGAAGCTTTCTTT
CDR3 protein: CASTDRDTEAFF

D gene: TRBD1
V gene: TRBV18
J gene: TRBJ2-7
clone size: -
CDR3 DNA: TGTGCCAGCTCGGTACAGGGGTACGAGCAGTACTTC
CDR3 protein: CASSVQGYEQYF

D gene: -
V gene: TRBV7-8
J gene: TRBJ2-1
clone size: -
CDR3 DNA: TGTGCCAGCAGTCGGGGACAAACCCTATACAATGAGCAGTTCTTC
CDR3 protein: CASSRGQTLYNEQFF

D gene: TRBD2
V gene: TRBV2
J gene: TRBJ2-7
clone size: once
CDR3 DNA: TGTGCCAGCAGTGAGTGGCGGGAGAACTACGAGCAGTACTTC
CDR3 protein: CASSEWRENYEQYF

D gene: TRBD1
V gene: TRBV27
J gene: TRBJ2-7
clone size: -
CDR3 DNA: TGTGTCTCACAGGGGATGAGCTACGAGCAGTACTTC
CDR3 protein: CVSQGMSYEQYF

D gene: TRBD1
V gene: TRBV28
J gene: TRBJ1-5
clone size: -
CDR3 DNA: TGTGCCAGCAGTTTTCTGGCCAGGGGGAATCAGCCCCAGCATTTT
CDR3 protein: CASSFLARGNQPQHF

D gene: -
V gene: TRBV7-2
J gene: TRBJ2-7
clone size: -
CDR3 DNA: TGTGCCAGCAGCTTAGAGGTAGCGTCCTACGAGCAGTACTTC
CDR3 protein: CASSLEVASYEQYF

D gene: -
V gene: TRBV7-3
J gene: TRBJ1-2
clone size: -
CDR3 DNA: TGTGCCAGCAGCTCAGACAGCTCTGGAAACTACACCTTC
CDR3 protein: CASSSDSSGNYTF

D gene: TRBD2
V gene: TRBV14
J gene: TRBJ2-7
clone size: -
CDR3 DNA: TGTGCCAGCAGCCCCGGACTAGCGGGAGGGTTCTCCTACGAGCAGTACTTC
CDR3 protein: CASSPGLAGGFSYEQYF

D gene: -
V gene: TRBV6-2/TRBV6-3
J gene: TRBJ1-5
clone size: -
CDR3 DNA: TGTGCCAGCAGTTACTCAGCCGACAGTCAGCCCCAGCATTTT
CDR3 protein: CASSYSADSQPQHF

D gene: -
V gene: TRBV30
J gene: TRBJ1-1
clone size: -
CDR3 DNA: TGTGCCTGGAGTGAGGGGTTAGGGGTGAACACTGAAGCTTTCTTT
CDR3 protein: CAWSEGLGVNTEAFF

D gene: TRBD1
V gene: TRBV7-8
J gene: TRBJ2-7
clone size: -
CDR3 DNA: TGTGCCAGCAGCCCGGGACAGACTCACGAGCAGTACTTC
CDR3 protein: CASSPGQTHEQYF

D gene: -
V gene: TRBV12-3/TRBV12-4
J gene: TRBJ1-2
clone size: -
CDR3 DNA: TGTGCCAGCAGTCTACTCATCGTCTATGGCTACACCTTC
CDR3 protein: CASSLLIVYGYTF

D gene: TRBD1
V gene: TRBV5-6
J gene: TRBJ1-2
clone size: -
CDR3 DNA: TGTGCCAGCAGCGGGACAGGGGCACATTCCTATGGCTACACCTTC
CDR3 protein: CASSGTGAHSYGYTF

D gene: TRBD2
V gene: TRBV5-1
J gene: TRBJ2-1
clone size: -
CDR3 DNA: TGCGCCAGCAGCTTGCCGGGCGGGGGGTTCTCCTACAATGAGCAGTTCTTC
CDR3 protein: CASSLPGGGFSYNEQFF

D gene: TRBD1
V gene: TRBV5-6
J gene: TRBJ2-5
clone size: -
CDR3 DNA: TGTGCCAGCAGCCAGGGGACAGGGAGGGAGACCCAGTACTTC
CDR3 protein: CASSQGTGRETQYF

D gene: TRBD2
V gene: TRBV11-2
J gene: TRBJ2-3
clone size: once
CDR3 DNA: TGTGCCAGCACCACGGGGGGGGGAGCCCCCTCCACAGATACGCAGTATTTT
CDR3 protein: CASTTGGGAPSTDTQYF

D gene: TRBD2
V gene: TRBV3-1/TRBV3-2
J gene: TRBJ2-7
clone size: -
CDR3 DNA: TGTGCCAGCAGCCAAGTGGGGCGGGGGAGCTCCTACGAGCAGTACTTC
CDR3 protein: CASSQVGRGSSYEQYF

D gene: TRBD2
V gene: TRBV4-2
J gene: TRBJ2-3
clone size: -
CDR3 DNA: TGTGCCAGCAGCCAAGCGGGGGGATTCAGCACAGATACGCAGTATTTT
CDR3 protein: CASSQAGGFSTDTQYF

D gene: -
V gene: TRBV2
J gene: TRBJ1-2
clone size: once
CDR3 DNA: TGTGCCAGCAGTGACGGTTATGGCTACACCTTC
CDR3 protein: CASSDGYGYTF

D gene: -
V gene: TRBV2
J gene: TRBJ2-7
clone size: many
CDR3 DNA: TGTGCCAGCAGTGAAGGGTTGAGCAGGGCTGGCTACGAGCAGTACTTC
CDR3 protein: CASSEGLSRAGYEQYF

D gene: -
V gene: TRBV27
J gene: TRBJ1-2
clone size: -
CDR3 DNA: TGTGCCAGCAAGAAGACTTCGGGACATAACTATGGCTACACCTTC
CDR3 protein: CASKKTSGHNYGYTF

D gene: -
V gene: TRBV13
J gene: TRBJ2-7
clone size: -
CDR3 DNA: TGTGCCAGCAGCTCGATGGACAGCTACTACGAGCAGTACTTC
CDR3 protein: CASSSMDSYYEQYF

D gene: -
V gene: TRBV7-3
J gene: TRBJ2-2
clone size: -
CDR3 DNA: TGTGCCAGCAGCTTGGGTCCAGGGACAGGGGAGCTGTTTTTT
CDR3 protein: CASSLGPGTGELFF

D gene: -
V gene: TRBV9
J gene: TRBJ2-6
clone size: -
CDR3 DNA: TGTGCCAGCAGCGTCCGGGATGGGGCCAACGTCCTGACTTTC
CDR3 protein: CASSVRDGANVLTF

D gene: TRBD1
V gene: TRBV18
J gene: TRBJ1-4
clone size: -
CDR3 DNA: TGTGCCAGCTCACCGGGGACAGGTCCTGAAAAACTGTTTTTT
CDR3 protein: CASSPGTGPEKLFF

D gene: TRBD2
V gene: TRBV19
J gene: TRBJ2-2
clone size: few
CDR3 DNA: TGTGCCAGTACCCGGACTAGCGGGGCCACCGGGGAGCTGTTTTTT
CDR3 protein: CASTRTSGATGELFF

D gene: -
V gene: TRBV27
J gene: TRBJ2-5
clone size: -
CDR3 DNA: TGTGCCAGCAGTACCCTCAATCTGCCCCTCGGAGGAGAGACCCAGTACTTC
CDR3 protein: CASSTLNLPLGGETQYF

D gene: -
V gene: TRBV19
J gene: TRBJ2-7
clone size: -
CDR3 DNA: TGTGCCAGTAGTAAAGTTCGGGGCTACGAGCAGTACTTC
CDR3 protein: CASSKVRGYEQYF

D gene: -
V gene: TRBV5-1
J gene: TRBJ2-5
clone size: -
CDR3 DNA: TGCGCCAGCAGCTTGGCCTATCCGTGGGAGACCCAGTACTTC
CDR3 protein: CASSLAYPWETQYF

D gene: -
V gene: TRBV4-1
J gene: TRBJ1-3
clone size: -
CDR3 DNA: TGCGCCAGCAGCCCCTCGGAGCTCTCTGGAAACACCATATATTTT
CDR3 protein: CASSPSELSGNTIYF

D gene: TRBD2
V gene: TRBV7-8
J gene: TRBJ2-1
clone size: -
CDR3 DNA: TGTGCCAGCAGCCCCAGCCGACTAGCGGGCAACTACAATGAGCAGTTCTTC
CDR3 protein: CASSPSRLAGNYNEQFF

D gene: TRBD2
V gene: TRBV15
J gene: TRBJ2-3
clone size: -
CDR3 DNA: TGTGCCACCAGCAGGATTAGCGGGGATACGCAGTATTTT
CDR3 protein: CATSRISGDTQYF

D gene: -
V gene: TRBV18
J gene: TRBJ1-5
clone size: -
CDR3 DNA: TGTGCCAGCTCGCAATTCCGGACGGGATATAGCAATCAGCCCCAGCATTTT
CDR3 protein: CASSQFRTGYSNQPQHF

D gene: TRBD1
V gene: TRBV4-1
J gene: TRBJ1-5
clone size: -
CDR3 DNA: TGCGCCAGCAGCCAAGGACAGGGGGCGACTCAGCCCCAGCATTTT
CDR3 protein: CASSQGQGATQPQHF

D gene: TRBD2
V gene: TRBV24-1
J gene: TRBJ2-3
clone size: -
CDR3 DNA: TGTGCCACCAGTGACCCGGCCGCGGGGGGCACAGATACGCAGTATTTT
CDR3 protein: CATSDPAAGGTDTQYF

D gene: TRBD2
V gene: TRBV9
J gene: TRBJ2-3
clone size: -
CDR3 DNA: TGTGCCAGCAGCGTAGGCGGGGGGACTAGCGGGTCCACAGATACGCAGTATTTT
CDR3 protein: CASSVGGGTSGSTDTQYF

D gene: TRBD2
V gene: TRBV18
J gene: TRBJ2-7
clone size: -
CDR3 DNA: TGTGCCAGCTCATTGGGACTAGCGGGAGCCTACGAGCAGTACTTC
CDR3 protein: CASSLGLAGAYEQYF

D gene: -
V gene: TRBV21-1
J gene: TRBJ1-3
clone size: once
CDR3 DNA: TGTGCCAGCAAGCTAGACAGGGGGCGTCGAAACACCATATATTTT
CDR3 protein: CASKLDRGRRNTIYF

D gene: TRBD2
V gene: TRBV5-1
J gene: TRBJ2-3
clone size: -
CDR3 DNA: TGCGCCAGCAGCTCATCGGGACTAGCGGGGACAGATACGCAGTATTTT
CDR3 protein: CASSSSGLAGTDTQYF

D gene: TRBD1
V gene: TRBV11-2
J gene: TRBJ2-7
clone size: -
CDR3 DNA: TGTGCCAGCAGCTCCTGGACAGGGGCCACTTACGAGCAGTACTTC
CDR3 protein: CASSSWTGATYEQYF

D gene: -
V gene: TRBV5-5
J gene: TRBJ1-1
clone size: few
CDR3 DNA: TGTGCCAGCAGCGGGGAGGGGGGTCTGAACACTGAAGCTTTCTTT
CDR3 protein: CASSGEGGLNTEAFF

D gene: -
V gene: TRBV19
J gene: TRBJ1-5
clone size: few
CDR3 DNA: TGTGCCAGTAGTTGGACAGAATATAGCAATCAGCCCCAGCATTTT
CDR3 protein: CASSWTEYSNQPQHF

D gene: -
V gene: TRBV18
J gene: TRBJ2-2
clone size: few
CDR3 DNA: TGTGCCAGCTCACCAGAAGCTACGAACACCGGGGAGCTGTTTTTT
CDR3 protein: CASSPEATNTGELFF

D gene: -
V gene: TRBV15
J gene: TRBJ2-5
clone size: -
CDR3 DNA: TGTGCCACCAGCAGAGAAGGGGGAATCAAGACCCAGTACTTC
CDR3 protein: CATSREGGIKTQYF

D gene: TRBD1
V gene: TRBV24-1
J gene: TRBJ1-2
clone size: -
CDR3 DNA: TGTGCCACCAGGGGGACAGACTATGGCTACACCTTC
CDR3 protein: CATRGTDYGYTF